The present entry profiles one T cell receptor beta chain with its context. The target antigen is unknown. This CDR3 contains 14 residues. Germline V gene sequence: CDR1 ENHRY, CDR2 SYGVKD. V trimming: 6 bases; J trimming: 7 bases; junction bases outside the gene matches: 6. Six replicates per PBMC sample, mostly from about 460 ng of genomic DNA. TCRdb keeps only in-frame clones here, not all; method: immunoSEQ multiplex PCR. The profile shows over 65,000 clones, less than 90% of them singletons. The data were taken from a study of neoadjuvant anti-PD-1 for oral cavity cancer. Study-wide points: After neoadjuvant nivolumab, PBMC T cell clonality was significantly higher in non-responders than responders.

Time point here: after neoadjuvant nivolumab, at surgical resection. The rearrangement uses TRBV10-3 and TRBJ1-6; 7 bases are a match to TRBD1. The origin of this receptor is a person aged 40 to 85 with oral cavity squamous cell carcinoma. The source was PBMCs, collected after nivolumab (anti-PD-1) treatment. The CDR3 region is CAIRGQRGNSPLHF. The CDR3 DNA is TGTGCCATCAGGGGACAGAGGGGCAATTCACCCCTCCACTTT.